The entry below describes one TCR beta chain. The source of the sample is a study of T cells in Graves' hyperthyroidism and ophthalmopathy. Researchers took RNA transcripts and amplified the TCR beta CDR3 regions from them. A first-round RT-PCR of the TCR CDR3 used the HTBI primer set. One entry per CDR3 protein, called by TCRdb with MiXCR from the multiplex PCR reads. The sample shows about 400,000 distinct CDR3 sequences, approximately 13% of them seen only once. Trimming removed 5 bases from V and 6 bases from J, with 13 bases in between. Germline V CDR1 and CDR2: MNHEY, SMNVEV (reference sequence). This CDR3 contains 13 residues.

The J gene is TRBJ1-1, the V gene TRBV27; D call uncertain. Sequencing input: blood. The clonotype comes from a young woman with Graves' hyperthyroidism. The CDR3 here is CASSTLPVAEAFF. The CDR3 region has the DNA TGTGCCAGCAGTACACTACCGGTCGCTGAAGCTTTCTTT.